This T cell receptor (beta chain) comes out of a study of T cell changes during pregnancy in multiple sclerosis. Losses at the gene ends were 0 bases for V and 8 bases for J; bases not matched to a gene: 9. The V gene's germline CDR1 is SGHRS and CDR2 YFSETQ. The CDR3 loop spans 15 amino acids. Profiling relied on immunoSEQ multiplex PCR, and the TCRdb table lists in-frame clones only, not all of them. This table has about 68,000 clones, roughly 92% appearing once. The sequences come from peripheral blood, collected after pregnancy. The rearrangement uses TRBV5-1 and TRBJ1-2; 8 bases match TRBD1. The sequence came from a female donor in good health, enrolled as a control in a pregnancy study. In DNA form, the CDR3 reads TGCGCCAGCAGCTTGGGCATCACGACAGGGGAAGGCTACACCTTC. Its translation: CASSLGITTGEGYTF.